The rows below give T cell receptor beta chains drawn from one sample of a study of pediatric ulcerative colitis. Profiled with immunoSEQ multiplex PCR; TCRdb holds only in-frame clones, not every one. The sample consists of 30,000 to 40,000 clones, roughly 86% of them appearing once. The sequenced material came from blood. The receptors come from a boy younger than 18 with severe ulcerative colitis. Each CDR3 is given with its conserved first and last residue. The D gene is left open where the match is weak.

NA	TRBV6-6	TRBJ1-2	CASRLGQLNYGYTF
NA	TRBV6-5	TRBJ1-1	CASTQDGKNTEAFF
TRBD1	TRBV5-6	TRBJ2-7	CASSQPLGQGHSYEQYF
TRBD1	TRBV7-9	TRBJ1-2	CASSFGTDNYGYTF
NA	TRBV2	TRBJ1-6	CASSGQESVYNSPLHF
NA	TRBV2	TRBJ1-6	CASSEERASPLHF
NA	TRBV4-3	TRBJ1-6	CASSPDTGSPLHF
NA	TRBV6-6	TRBJ1-5	CASRIALGNQPQHF
NA	TRBV27	TRBJ2-2	CASPGLGELFF
NA	TRBV7-6	TRBJ2-5	CASSLVSRGETQYF
TRBD1	TRBV4-3	TRBJ1-4	CASSQGQGGWDNEKLFF
NA	TRBV5-1	TRBJ1-1	CASSPSGFLGTEAFF
NA	TRBV4-2	TRBJ2-3	CASSQGHREEDTQYF
NA	TRBV4-2	TRBJ2-1	CASSQVNRDEQFF
TRBD1	TRBV5-4	TRBJ2-5	CASSLGQGPKETQYF
NA	TRBV6-1	TRBJ1-6	CASSGAGSSYNSPLHF
TRBD1	TRBV30	TRBJ2-5	CAWSGLGQGQETQYF
NA	TRBV6-1	TRBJ1-2	CASSEKTPLKDYGYTF
NA	TRBV20-1	TRBJ1-4	CSARRREKLFF
TRBD1	TRBV2	TRBJ1-1	CASNPTGGRGAFF
NA	TRBV5-1	TRBJ2-1	CASSPDGRNYNEQFF
NA	TRBV7-2	TRBJ1-2	CASSLDGQDYGYTF
TRBD1	TRBV6-6	TRBJ1-2	CASTIPNGQGVGYTF
NA	TRBV2	TRBJ1-5	CASRKWGQPQHF
NA	TRBV6-6	TRBJ1-5	CASSRPNQPQHF
TRBD2	TRBV7-2	TRBJ2-2	CASSDLAGGTGELFF
NA	TRBV7-3	TRBJ1-1	CASSKGRNTEAFF
NA	TRBV6-1	TRBJ1-2	CASRWGTSGSGYTF
NA	TRBV9	TRBJ1-1	CASSGGSSNTEAFF
TRBD2	TRBV6-1	TRBJ2-3	CASSNGLAGTDTQYF